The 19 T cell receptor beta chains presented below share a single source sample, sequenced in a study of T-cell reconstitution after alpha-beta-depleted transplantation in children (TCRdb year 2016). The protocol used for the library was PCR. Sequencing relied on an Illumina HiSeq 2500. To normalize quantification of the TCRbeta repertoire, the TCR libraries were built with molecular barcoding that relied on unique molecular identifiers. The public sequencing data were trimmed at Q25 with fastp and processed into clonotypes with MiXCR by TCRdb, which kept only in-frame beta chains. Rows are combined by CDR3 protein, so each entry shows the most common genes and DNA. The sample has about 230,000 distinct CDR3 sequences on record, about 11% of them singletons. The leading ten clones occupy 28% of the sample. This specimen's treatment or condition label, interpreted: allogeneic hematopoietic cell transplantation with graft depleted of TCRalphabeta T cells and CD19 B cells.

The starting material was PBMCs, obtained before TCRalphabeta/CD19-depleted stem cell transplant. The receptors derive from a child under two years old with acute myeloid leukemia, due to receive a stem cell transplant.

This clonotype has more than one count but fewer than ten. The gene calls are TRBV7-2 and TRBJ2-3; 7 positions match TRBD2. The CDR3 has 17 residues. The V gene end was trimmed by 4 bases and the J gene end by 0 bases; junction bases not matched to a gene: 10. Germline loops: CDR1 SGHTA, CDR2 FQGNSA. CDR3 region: CASSYPGASGSTDTQYF. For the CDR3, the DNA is TGTGCCAGCAGCTACCCTGGGGCTAGCGGAAGCACAGATACGCAGTATTTT.

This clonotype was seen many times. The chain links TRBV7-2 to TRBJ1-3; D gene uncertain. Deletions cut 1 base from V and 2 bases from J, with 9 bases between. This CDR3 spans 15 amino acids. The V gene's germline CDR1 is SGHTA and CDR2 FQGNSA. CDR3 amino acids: CASSLVGRTGNTIYF. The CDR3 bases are TGTGCCAGCAGCTTAGTAGGGCGAACTGGAAACACCATATATTTT.

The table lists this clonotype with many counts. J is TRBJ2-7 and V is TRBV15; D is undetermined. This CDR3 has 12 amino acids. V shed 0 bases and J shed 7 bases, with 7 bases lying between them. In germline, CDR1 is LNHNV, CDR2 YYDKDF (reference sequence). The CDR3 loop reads CATSRDSGEQYF. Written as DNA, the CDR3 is TGTGCCACCAGCAGAGATTCTGGGGAGCAGTACTTC. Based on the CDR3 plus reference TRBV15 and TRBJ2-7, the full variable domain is DAMVIQNPRYQVTQFGKPVTLSCSQTLNHNVMYWYQQKSSQAPKLLFHYYDKDFNNEADTPDNFQSRRPNTSFCFLDIRSPGLGDTAMYLCATSRDSGEQYFGPGTRLTVT.

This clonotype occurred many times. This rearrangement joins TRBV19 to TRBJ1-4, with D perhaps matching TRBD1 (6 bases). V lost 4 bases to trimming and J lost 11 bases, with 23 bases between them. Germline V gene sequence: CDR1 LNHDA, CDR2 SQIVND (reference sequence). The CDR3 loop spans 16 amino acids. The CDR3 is CASSTLLWGIQGKLFF. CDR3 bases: TGTGCCAGTAGTACCCTCCTTTGGGGAATTCAGGGGAAACTGTTTTTT.

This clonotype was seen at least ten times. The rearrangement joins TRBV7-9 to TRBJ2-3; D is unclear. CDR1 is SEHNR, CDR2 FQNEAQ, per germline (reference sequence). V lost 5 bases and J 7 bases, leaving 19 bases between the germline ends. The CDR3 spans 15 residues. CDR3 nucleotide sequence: TGTGCCAGCAGCACCGGTGGGCCCTCTTCGTATACGCAGTATTTT. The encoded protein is CASSTGGPSSYTQYF.

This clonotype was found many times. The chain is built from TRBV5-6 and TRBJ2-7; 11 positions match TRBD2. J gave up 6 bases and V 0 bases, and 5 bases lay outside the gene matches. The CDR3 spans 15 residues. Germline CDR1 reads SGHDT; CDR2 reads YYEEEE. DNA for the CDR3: TGTGCCAGCAGCTTGGACGGACTAGCGGGCCGCGAGCAGTACTTC. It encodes CASSLDGLAGREQYF.

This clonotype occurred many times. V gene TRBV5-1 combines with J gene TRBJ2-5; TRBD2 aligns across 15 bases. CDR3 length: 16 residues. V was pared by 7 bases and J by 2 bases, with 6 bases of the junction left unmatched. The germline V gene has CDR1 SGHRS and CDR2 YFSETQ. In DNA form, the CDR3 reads TGCGCCAGCGGCGGACTAGCGGGAGGGCCTCAAGAGACCCAGTACTTC. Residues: CASGGLAGGPQETQYF.

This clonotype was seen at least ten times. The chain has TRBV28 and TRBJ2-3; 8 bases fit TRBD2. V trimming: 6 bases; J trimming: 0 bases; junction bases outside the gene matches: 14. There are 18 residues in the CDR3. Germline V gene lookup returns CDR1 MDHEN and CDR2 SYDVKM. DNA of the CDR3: TGTGCCAGCAGACCTATCAAGCGGGGGCCGGAGAGCACAGATACGCAGTATTTT. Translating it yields CASRPIKRGPESTDTQYF.

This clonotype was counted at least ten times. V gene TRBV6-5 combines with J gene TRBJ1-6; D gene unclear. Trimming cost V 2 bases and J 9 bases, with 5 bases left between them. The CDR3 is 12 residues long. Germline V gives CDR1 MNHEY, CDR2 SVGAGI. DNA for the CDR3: TGTGCCAGCAGTTACCGGGGTTCACCCCTCCACTTT. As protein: CASSYRGSPLHF.

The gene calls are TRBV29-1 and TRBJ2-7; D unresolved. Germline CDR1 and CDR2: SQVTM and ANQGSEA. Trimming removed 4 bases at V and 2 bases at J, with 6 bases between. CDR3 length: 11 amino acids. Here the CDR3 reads CSVGHTYEQYF. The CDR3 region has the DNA TGCAGCGTTGGTCATACCTACGAGCAGTACTTC.

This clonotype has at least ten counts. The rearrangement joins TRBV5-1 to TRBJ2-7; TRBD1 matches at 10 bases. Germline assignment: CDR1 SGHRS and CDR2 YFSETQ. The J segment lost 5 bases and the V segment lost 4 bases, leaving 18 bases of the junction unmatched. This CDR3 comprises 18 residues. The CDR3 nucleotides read TGCGCCAGCAGCCTCCGGGCGCGACAGGGGGCTTGGCTTCACGAGCAGTACTTC. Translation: CASSLRARQGAWLHEQYF. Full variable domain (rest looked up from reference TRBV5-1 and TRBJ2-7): KAGVTQTPRYLIKTRGQQVTLSCSPISGHRSVSWYQQTPGQGLQFLFEYFSETQRNKGNFPGRFSGRQFSNSRSEMNVSTLELGDSALYLCASSLRARQGAWLHEQYFGPGTRLTVT.

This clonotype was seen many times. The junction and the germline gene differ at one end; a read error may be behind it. The CDR3: CASTLGADYEQYF. The CDR3 bases are TGCGCCAGCACCTTGGGGGCCGATTACGAGCAGTACTTC. The chain has TRBV5-1 and TRBJ2-7, with TRBD1 as a possible D gene (6 bases). CDR3 length equals 13 residues. CDR1 is SGHRS, CDR2 YFSETQ, per germline.

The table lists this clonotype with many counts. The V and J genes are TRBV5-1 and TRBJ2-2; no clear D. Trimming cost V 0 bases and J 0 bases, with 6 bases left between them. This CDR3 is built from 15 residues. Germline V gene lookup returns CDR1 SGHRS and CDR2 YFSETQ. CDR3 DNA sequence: TGCGCCAGCAGCTTGGCCAGCGCGAACACCGGGGAGCTGTTTTTT. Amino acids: CASSLASANTGELFF.

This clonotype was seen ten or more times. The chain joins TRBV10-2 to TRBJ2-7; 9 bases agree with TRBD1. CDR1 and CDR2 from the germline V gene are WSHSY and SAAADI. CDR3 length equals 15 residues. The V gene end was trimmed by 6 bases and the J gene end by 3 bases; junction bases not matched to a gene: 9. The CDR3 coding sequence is TGCGCCAGCAGGAGGGGGACAGGGAGGGACTACGAGCAGTACTTC. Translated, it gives CASRRGTGRDYEQYF.

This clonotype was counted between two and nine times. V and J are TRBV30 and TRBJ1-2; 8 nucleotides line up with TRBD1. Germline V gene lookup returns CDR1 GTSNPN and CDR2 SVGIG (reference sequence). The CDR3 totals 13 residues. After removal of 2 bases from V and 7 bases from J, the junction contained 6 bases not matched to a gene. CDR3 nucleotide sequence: TGTGCCTGGAGTCCGACAGGGGATGGTGGCTACACCTTC. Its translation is CAWSPTGDGGYTF.

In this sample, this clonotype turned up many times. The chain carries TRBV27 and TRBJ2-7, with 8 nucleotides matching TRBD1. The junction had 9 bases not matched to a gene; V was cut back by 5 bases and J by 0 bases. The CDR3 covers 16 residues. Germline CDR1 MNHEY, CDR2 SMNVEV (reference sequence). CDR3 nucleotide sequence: TGTGCCAGCAGTAGACGACAGGGGTCACGCTCCTACGAGCAGTACTTC. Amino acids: CASSRRQGSRSYEQYF.

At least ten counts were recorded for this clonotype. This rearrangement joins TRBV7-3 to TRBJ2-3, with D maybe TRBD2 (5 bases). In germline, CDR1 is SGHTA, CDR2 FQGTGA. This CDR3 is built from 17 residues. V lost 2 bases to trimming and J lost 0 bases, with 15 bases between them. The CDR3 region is CASSLGWLAPSTDTQYF. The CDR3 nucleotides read TGTGCCAGCAGCTTAGGTTGGCTAGCTCCTAGCACAGATACGCAGTATTTT.

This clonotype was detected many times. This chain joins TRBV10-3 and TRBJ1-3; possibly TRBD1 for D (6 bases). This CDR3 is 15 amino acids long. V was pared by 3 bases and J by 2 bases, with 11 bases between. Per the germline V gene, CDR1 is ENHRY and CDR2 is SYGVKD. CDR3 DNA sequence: TGTGCCATCAGTGACCCCGCAGGGGCTGGAAACACCATATATTTT. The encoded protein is CAISDPAGAGNTIYF.

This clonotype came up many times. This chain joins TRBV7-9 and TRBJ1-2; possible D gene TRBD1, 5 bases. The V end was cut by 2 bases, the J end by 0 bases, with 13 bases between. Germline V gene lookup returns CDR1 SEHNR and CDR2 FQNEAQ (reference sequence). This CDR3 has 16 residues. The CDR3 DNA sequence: TGTGCCAGCAGCTTAAGGTCACCGACAGCTAACTATGGCTACACCTTC. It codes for CASSLRSPTANYGYTF.